This T cell receptor beta chain was found in a study of T cells in Graves' hyperthyroidism and ophthalmopathy. Whole-study findings and limits: In blood, most of the thyroid clonotypes expanded above 0.001 were also present.

Reasons for excluding patients were uncontrolled infection, other autoimmune disease, pregnancy or lactation. The authors took PBMCs from 10 ml fresh peripheral blood. The CDR3 sequence is 14 residues long. Germline CDR1 and CDR2: SGHAT and FQNNGV. Trimming left V 1 base short and J 3 bases short, with 9 bases between. This clonotype was seen many times. The antigen is not known. Authors of the study amplified TCR beta CDR3 regions from RNA transcripts. The study used the HTBI primer set for a first-round RT-PCR of the TCR CDR3. MiXCR was run by TCRdb on the multiplex PCR reads, yielding one entry per CDR3 protein. The sample has about 600,000 distinct CDR3 sequences, about a sixth seen once.

The source of this sequence is a woman in her thirties or forties with Graves' ophthalmopathy. The V and J genes are TRBV11-2 and TRBJ1-1, with no clear D. Sequencing was done on a sample of blood. CDR3 sequence: CASSLASRDTEAFF. The CDR3 DNA sequence: TGTGCCAGCAGCTTAGCCTCCCGGGACACTGAAGCTTTCTTT.